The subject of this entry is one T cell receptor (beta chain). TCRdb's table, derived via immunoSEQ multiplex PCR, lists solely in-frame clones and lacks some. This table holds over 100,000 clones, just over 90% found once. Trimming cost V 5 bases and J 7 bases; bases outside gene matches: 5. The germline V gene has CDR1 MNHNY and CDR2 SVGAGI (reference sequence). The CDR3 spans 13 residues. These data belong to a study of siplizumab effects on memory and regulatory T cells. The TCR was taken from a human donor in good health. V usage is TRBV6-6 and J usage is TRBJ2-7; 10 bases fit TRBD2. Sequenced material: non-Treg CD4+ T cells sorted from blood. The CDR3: CASSPSGGGEQYF. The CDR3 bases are TGTGCCAGCAGTCCTAGCGGGGGTGGAGAGCAGTACTTC.